A selection of T cell receptor beta chains follows, all from one sample in a study of response to subunit inactivated influenza vaccine. TCRdb re-called the RT-PCR reads with MiXCR, one entry per CDR3 protein. Of around 580,000 distinct CDR3 sequences listed, 12% are singletons. The material was PBMCs from blood, obtained on the day of vaccination. The receptor source for this set is a man between 50 and 59 years old who received an inactivated influenza vaccine. CDR3s include the opening cysteine and the closing phenylalanine or tryptophan. Size values are once, few and many counts, or a class for expanded clones, and some rows have none.

TRBV12-3/TRBV12-4	many	TRBJ2-1	CASSPRAGRTSYNEQFF
TRBV29-1	few	TRBJ2-3	CSAEAAGGTDTQYF
TRBV11-2	many	TRBJ2-5	CASSQGGTQYF
TRBV24-1	NA	TRBJ2-4	CPTSTLAKNIQYF
TRBV18	many	TRBJ1-1	CASSPTGGPEAFF
TRBV29-1	many	TRBJ2-7	CSVTTRDRGIHEQYF
TRBV18	few	TRBJ2-7	CASSAASDRAGQYF
TRBV5-1	NA	TRBJ2-1	CASSPASGGTNEQFF
TRBV20-1	NA	TRBJ1-4	CSAREGTTNEKLFF
TRBV5-1	many	TRBJ2-5	CASSSGGSIQETQYF
TRBV6-5	many	TRBJ1-6	CASSYRPGQGYNSPLHF
TRBV11-2	few	TRBJ1-2	CASSFTPSRGYTF
TRBV6-5	many	TRBJ2-7	CASSYAGTGGPSSYEQYF
TRBV24-1	NA	TRBJ2-1	CATSDGNHNEQFF
TRBV10-3	NA	TRBJ2-5	CAINDRGQVETQYF
TRBV28	few	TRBJ2-3	CASRDRAKDTQYF